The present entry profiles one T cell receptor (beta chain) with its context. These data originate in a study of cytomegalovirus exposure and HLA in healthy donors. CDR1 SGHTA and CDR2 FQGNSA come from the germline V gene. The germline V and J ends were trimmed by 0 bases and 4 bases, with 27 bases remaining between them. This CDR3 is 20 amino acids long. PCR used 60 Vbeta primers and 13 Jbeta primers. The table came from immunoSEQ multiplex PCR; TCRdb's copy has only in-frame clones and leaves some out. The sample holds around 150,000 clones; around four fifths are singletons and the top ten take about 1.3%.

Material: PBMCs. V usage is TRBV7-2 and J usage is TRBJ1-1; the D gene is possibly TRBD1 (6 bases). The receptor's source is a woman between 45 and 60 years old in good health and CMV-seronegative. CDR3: CASSLAGTLTFVYSGTEAFF. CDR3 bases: TGTGCCAGCAGCTTAGCTGGGACACTGACGTTCGTTTACTCGGGCACTGAAGCTTTCTTT.